These 19 T cell receptor beta chains were all obtained from the same sample, sequenced in a study of identical twins' blood T cells. Via MiXCR, TCRdb re-called the 5' RACE reads, giving one row per CDR3 protein. The repertoire consists of hundreds of thousands of distinct CDR3 sequences, with over 25% occurring once and the leading ten covering around 5.6%. Sequencing was performed on PBMCs. Receptors were obtained from a woman between 18 and 50 years old in good health.

This clonotype showed up just a few times. The chain has TRBV9 and TRBJ2-2, with a weak D call TRBD2 (5 bases). The CDR3 runs 15 residues. The V gene lost 1 base and the J gene lost 5 bases, with 12 bases spanning the gap. The germline V gene has CDR1 SGDLS and CDR2 YYNGEE. The CDR3 DNA is TGTGCCAGCAGCGTATCTCATGAGGGTACCGGGGAGCTGTTTTTT. Translated: CASSVSHEGTGELFF.

The genes are TRBV19 and TRBJ1-5; no definite D call. CDR1 is LNHDA, CDR2 SQIVND, per germline (reference sequence). Trimming shortened V by 2 bases and J by 1 base, and 6 bases separated the two germline ends. This CDR3 spans 14 amino acids. In DNA form, the CDR3 reads TGTGCCAGTAGTATAACGGGGAGCAATCAGCCCCAGCATTTT. It is translated as CASSITGSNQPQHF. Full variable domain (outside the CDR3, taken from reference TRBV19 and TRBJ1-5): DGGITQSPKYLFRKEGQNVTLSCEQNLNHDAMYWYRQDPGQGLRLIYYSQIVNDFQKGDIAEGYSVSREKKESFPLTVTSAQKNPTAFYLCASSITGSNQPQHFGDGTRLSIL.

The chain is built from TRBV7-9 and TRBJ1-4, with no clear D. The CDR3 length is 14 residues. Trimming left V 2 bases short and J 12 bases short, with 16 bases between. Germline V gene data show CDR1 as SEHNR and CDR2 as FQNEAQ (reference sequence). CDR3 residues: CASSLPGLDGELFF. DNA for the CDR3: TGTGCCAGCAGCTTACCGGGCCTCGATGGAGAACTGTTTTTT.

This clonotype was seen only a few times. The chain combines TRBV5-1 with TRBJ2-5, with D possibly being TRBD2 (6 bases). V lost 4 bases, J lost 5 bases, and 15 bases lay in between. The CDR3 has 14 amino acids. Germline V CDR1 and CDR2: SGHRS, YFSETQ. The CDR3 region has the DNA TGCGCCAGCAGCCCCTCCTCGGGAGTGGAGACCCAGTACTTC. The encoded protein is CASSPSSGVETQYF.

This clonotype was counted only a few times. V and J are TRBV27 and TRBJ2-7; D might be TRBD1 or TRBD2, each matching 5 bases. Trimming left V 3 bases short and J 7 bases short, with 22 bases between. This CDR3 is built from 16 residues. Germline CDR1 MNHEY, CDR2 SMNVEV (reference sequence). This chain's CDR3 is CASSLIGAIEFGEQYF. The CDR3 region has the DNA TGTGCCAGCAGTTTGATCGGGGCGATAGAGTTCGGAGAGCAGTACTTC.

This clonotype was picked up a small number of times. The genes are TRBV11-2 and TRBJ2-2; a weak D match, TRBD1 (6 bases). In germline, CDR1 is SGHAT, CDR2 FQNNGV. The V and J ends lost 1 base and 5 bases respectively, with 11 bases between them. This CDR3 has 15 residues. The CDR3 sequence: CASSLAQQGTGELFF. CDR3 DNA: TGTGCCAGCAGCTTAGCCCAACAGGGTACCGGGGAGCTGTTTTTT.

This clonotype was seen many times. The CDR3 DNA sequence: TGTGCCAGTAGTATGGACGGGAGGTCTGGAAACACCATATATTTT. Protein sequence: CASSMDGRSGNTIYF. The chain carries TRBV19 and TRBJ1-3; D remains unclear. The CDR3 has 15 amino acids. CDR1 and CDR2 (germline): LNHDA, SQIVND (reference sequence). The V gene lost 3 bases and the J gene lost 1 base, with 10 bases spanning the gap.

J is TRBJ2-3 and V is TRBV9, with 8 bases identical to TRBD2. V dropped 3 bases and J dropped 2; count of bases not matched to a gene: 11. The CDR3 covers 17 residues. Per germline, CDR1 SGDLS and CDR2 YYNGEE. DNA of the CDR3: TGTGCCAGCAGCGCAGCAACTAGCGGCGGATACACAGATACGCAGTATTTT. Translated, it gives CASSAATSGGYTDTQYF.

V is TRBV3-1 and J is TRBJ2-4; TRBD2 might be the D (6 bases). The CDR3 extends over 15 amino acids. Germline CDR1 reads LGHDT; CDR2 reads YNNKEL (reference sequence). Trimming took 4 bases from V and 7 from J, leaving 17 bases between them. The CDR3 region has the DNA TGTGCCAGCAGCCCTTTCGGGGGTGAATGGAACATTCAGTACTTC. Translating it yields CASSPFGGEWNIQYF. Full variable domain (rest looked up from reference TRBV3-1 and TRBJ2-4): DTAVSQTPKYLVTQMGNDKSIKCEQNLGHDTMYWYKQDSKKFLKIMFSYNNKELIINETVPNRFSPKSPDKAHLNLHINSLELGDSAVYFCASSPFGGEWNIQYFGAGTRLSVL.

Remarks on this clonotype: Compared with germline, one end of the junction differs, possibly owing to a read error. The chain is built from TRBV20-1 and TRBJ1-1, with D unresolved. This CDR3 has 12 residues. The germline V gene encodes CDR1 DFQATT and CDR2 SNEGSKA (reference sequence). This CDR3 reads CSAGEPAAEAFF. The CDR3 DNA sequence: TGCAGTGCTGGAGAGCCTGCCGCTGAAGCTTTCTTT.

This clonotype has a handful of counts. This sequence joins TRBV29-1 and TRBJ1-5; 7 bases fit TRBD1. Germline CDR1 reads SQVTM; CDR2 reads ANQGSEA. V dropped 6 bases and J dropped 4; count of bases not matched to a gene: 6. The CDR3 is made up of 13 amino acids. CDR3 in amino acids: CSVVTGINQPQHF. DNA of the CDR3: TGCAGCGTCGTGACAGGGATTAATCAGCCCCAGCATTTT.

The chain recombines TRBV5-1 with TRBJ2-2; no clear D. Trimming stripped 6 bases from V and 4 bases from J, with 13 bases between. The CDR3 totals 14 residues. Germline-derived CDR1 and CDR2 are SGHRS and YFSETQ. The CDR3 here is CASIQGYGTGELFF. CDR3 nucleotides: TGCGCCAGCATCCAAGGGTACGGCACCGGGGAGCTGTTTTTT.

The V call is TRBV18, the J call TRBJ2-3; D is possibly TRBD1 or TRBD2 (5 bases each). Looked up from germline, CDR1 is KGHSH and CDR2 is LQKENI. The CDR3 covers 14 residues. V was shortened by 7 bases and J by 2 bases, with 13 bases between the two germline ends. In DNA form, the CDR3 reads TGTGCCAGCTTACAGGCCGGGGACACAGATACGCAGTATTTT. Protein: CASLQAGDTDTQYF.

Note on this clonotype: This is likely a read error, given that the CDR3 carries no conserved phenylalanine or tryptophan at its end. CDR3 loop: CSARTDGAHDYTL. The DNA for the CDR3 is TGCAGTGCTCGGACAGACGGCGCGCATGACTACACCCTC. The chain has TRBV20-1 and TRBJ1-2; tentatively, D is TRBD1 (6 bases). V was pared by 5 bases and J by 10 bases, with 20 bases between. The germline V gene has CDR1 DFQATT and CDR2 SNEGSKA (reference sequence). The CDR3 is made up of 13 amino acids.

The chain recombines TRBV6-2 or TRBV6-3 with TRBJ2-3; D may be TRBD2 (6 bases). V lost 10 bases and J 3 bases, leaving 14 bases between the germline ends. The length of the CDR3 is 13 residues. Germline values: CDR1 MNHEY, CDR2 SVGEGT. CDR3 DNA sequence: TGTGCCACCAGGTTCGGAGGGACAGATACGCAGTATTTT. Translating gives CATRFGGTDTQYF.

CDR3 region: CASSFLALRKETQYF. As DNA, the CDR3 is TGTGCCAGCAGTTTTCTCGCACTGAGGAAAGAGACCCAGTACTTC. The chain couples TRBV27 to TRBJ2-5; the D is unclear. Trimming removed 3 bases from V and 3 bases from J, with 14 bases in between. The germline CDR1 and CDR2 sequences are MNHEY and SMNVEV (reference sequence). The CDR3 consists of 15 residues.

There are a few counts of this clonotype. The genes are TRBV13 and TRBJ2-5, with D possibly TRBD1 on 5 matching bases. V lost 4 bases and J 1 base, leaving 7 bases between the germline ends. The CDR3 is made up of 13 amino acids. The germline V gene has CDR1 PRHDT and CDR2 FYEKMQ (reference sequence). The CDR3 DNA sequence: TGTGCCAGCAGCTACAGGAGCCAAGAGACCCAGTACTTC. Amino acids: CASSYRSQETQYF.

The rearrangement uses TRBV2 and TRBJ2-3; D is ambiguous. V was trimmed by 6 bases and J by 0 bases, leaving 13 bases between them. This CDR3 has 15 amino acids. Germline V gene data show CDR1 as SNHLY and CDR2 as FYNNEI. DNA for the CDR3: TGTGCCAGCAGGGGTACTGGCGGCAGCACAGATACGCAGTATTTT. This sequence encodes CASRGTGGSTDTQYF.

This clonotype was recorded a few times. V usage is TRBV10-3 and J usage is TRBJ1-2, with D uncertain. Trimming pared 6 bases from V and 3 bases from J, leaving 17 bases between. This CDR3 spans 15 amino acids. Germline loops: CDR1 ENHRY, CDR2 SYGVKD. The CDR3 DNA reads as TGTGCCATCAGCCGGACTGCGTATGGAGACTATGGCTACACCTTC. Its translation is CAISRTAYGDYGYTF.